The text below deals with one T cell receptor (beta chain). Its antigen is not known. These data are taken from a study of OX40 agonist ivuxolimab in advanced cancers. Study details: Under the entry rules, prior anti-PD-1, anti-PD-L1 or anti-CTLA-4 therapy was allowed, and 35% to 40% had some. Study-level points and caveats: At 0.1 to 3.0 mg/kg and by week 6, CD4+ and CD8+ T cells in the blood had expanded clonally.

Sequencing used immunoSEQ multiplex PCR; TCRdb keeps in-frame clones, though not all of them. The sample carries 45,000 to 70,000 clones, roughly 91% recorded once. Autoimmune disease history or systemic immunosuppression meant exclusion. CDR3 length: 12 amino acids. V lost 10 bases and J lost 1, with 11 bases in between. The V gene's germline CDR1 is ENHRY and CDR2 SYGVKD. The chain is built from TRBV10-3 and TRBJ2-7; possibly TRBD1 for D (5 bases). The material was CD4+ or CD8+ T cells sorted from blood, obtained in a trial of the OX40 agonist ivuxolimab. This clonotype was obtained from an adult with an advanced solid tumor such as melanoma, head and neck, liver or kidney cancer. Here the CDR3 reads CATSDSSYEQYF. Written as DNA, the CDR3 is TGTGCCACGAGCGACAGTTCCTACGAGCAGTACTTC.